This T cell receptor beta chain appears in the sequencing data of a study of cytomegalovirus exposure and HLA in healthy donors. A remark on this clone: Its matching antigen is unknown.

Amplification used 60 Vbeta primers and 13 Jbeta primers. Using immunoSEQ multiplex PCR, the repertoire was profiled, and TCRdb retains in-frame clones only, with some absent. The sample holds about 130,000 clones. General study points: Cytomegalovirus-associated status was assigned to 150 to 200 TCR beta chains. It emerged from a later analysis that several of the most significant clusters appeared to be linked to common viral pathogens.

The receptor was derived from a man aged 18-30 years in good health and CMV-seronegative. Sequenced input: PBMCs.

The CDR3 DNA follows: TGTGCCAGCAGCTCTGGGCCCAATCAGCCCCAGCATTTT. Protein product: CASSSGPNQPQHF. V and J are TRBV6-6 and TRBJ1-5; D gene ambiguous. Trimming removed 6 bases at V and 3 bases at J, with 9 bases between. The CDR3 consists of 13 residues. The germline CDR1 and CDR2 sequences are MNHNY and SVGAGI (reference sequence).